This T cell receptor (beta chain) appears in the sequencing data of a study of blood T cell repertoires in COVID-19. As for the study in general: Material from acute and convalescent COVID-19 was sourced from the United States, Italy and Spain. PBMCs, B-cell-depleted T cells, or T cells were the source of the cDNA or gDNA that made up the material.

In the study's own analysis: Estimation of nucleated cell counts relied on the amplification of reference gene primers. Generated by immunoSEQ multiplex PCR, the TCRdb table keeps only in-frame clones and is missing some. That table furnishes V, J and clone size, whereas the DNA furnished D and trimming. The table lists roughly 270,000 clones, roughly 88% of them singletons. The CDR3 covers 17 residues. Germline-derived CDR1 and CDR2 are LGHNA and YSLEER. V gave up 2 bases and J gave up 2 bases, with 18 bases separating them. The V call is TRBV4-3, the J call TRBJ1-2, with no clear D. The receptor was isolated from a man aged 18 to 30 with active or convalescent COVID-19. Material: peripheral blood. The CDR3 loop is CASSQTTRITENYGYTF. CDR3 nucleotide sequence: TGCGCCAGCAGCCAAACGACGAGAATTACAGAGAACTATGGCTACACCTTC.